What follows are 24 T cell receptor beta chains derived from one specimen sequenced in a study of blood T cells in healthy people across ages. A sample-barcoded 5' primer and a J-beta primer mix were used in a second PCR of roughly 7 to 12 cycles. TCRdb reanalysed the 5' RACE reads using MiXCR and keeps one entry per CDR3 protein. The sample has about 570,000 distinct CDR3 sequences, 25% to 30% seen once. Sequencing was performed on blood. The receptors were sampled from a woman in her seventies in good health.

This clonotype showed up just a few times. The chain links TRBV12-3 or TRBV12-4 to TRBJ2-5, with D tentatively TRBD1 (5 bases). V was trimmed by 8 bases and J by 9 bases, leaving 22 bases between them. The CDR3 is 14 residues long. The CDR3 bases are TGTGCCAGCGGGGCAGGGTCCGGCTGGAGCGCCCAGTACTTC. This codes for CASGAGSGWSAQYF.

The chain is built from TRBV20-1 and TRBJ1-2; D is unresolved. Germline assignment: CDR1 DFQATT and CDR2 SNEGSKA (reference sequence). The length of the CDR3 is 13 residues. The V end lost 0 bases, the J end lost 6 bases, and 11 bases lay between the germline ends. The CDR3 DNA reads TGCAGTGCTAGAGAATGGGGAAGGGATGGCTACACCTTC. Its translation is CSAREWGRDGYTF.

The J gene is TRBJ1-6, the V gene TRBV11-3; D is undetermined. The CDR3 has 15 amino acids. Looked up from germline, CDR1 is SGHNT and CDR2 is YENEEA. Trimming removed 6 bases from V and 0 bases from J, with 9 bases in between. DNA of the CDR3: TGTGCCAGCAGAACCGCGAGCTCCTATAATTCACCCCTCCACTTT. Translating gives CASRTASSYNSPLHF.

This clonotype was picked up a small number of times. The chain combines TRBV7-2 with TRBJ2-2; TRBD2 might be the D (7 bases). CDR1 is SGHTA, CDR2 FQGNSA, per germline. This CDR3 has 13 residues. V was cut by 10 bases and J by 5 bases, with 14 bases left in between. CDR3 loop: CATSGGQTGELFF. CDR3 bases: TGTGCCACGTCCGGGGGGCAAACCGGGGAGCTGTTTTTT.

This clonotype was observed once. A much larger clonotype is one base distant, so this may be a read error. This sequence joins TRBV20-1 and TRBJ2-1; D ambiguous. The CDR3 sequence is 11 residues long. V was trimmed by 6 bases and J by 9 bases, leaving 12 bases between them. Germline CDR1 DFQATT, CDR2 SNEGSKA (reference sequence). CDR3 region: CSAQTRSEQFF. As DNA, the CDR3 is TGCAGTGCCCAGACCCGAAGTGAGCAGTTCTTC.

The chain uses TRBV5-6 and TRBJ1-3; TRBD1 agrees at 10 bases. The CDR3 consists of 13 residues. Unmatched junction bases numbered 3, after V lost 4 bases and J lost 8 bases. CDR1 and CDR2 (germline): SGHDT, YYEEEE. The DNA for the CDR3 is TGTGCCAGCAGCAGGGACAGGGGTGACACCATATATTTT. Its protein product is CASSRDRGDTIYF.

The chain is built from TRBV18 and TRBJ2-7, with a tentative D call TRBD1 (6 bases). Germline V gives CDR1 KGHSH, CDR2 LQKENI. Trimming removed 3 bases from V and 3 bases from J, with 9 bases in between. This CDR3 is 13 amino acids long. The CDR3 coding sequence is TGTGCCAGCTCACCGGTACAGGGCTACGAGCAGTACTTC. As protein: CASSPVQGYEQYF. Complete variable domain (other parts from reference TRBV18 and TRBJ2-7): NAGVMQNPRHLVRRRGQEARLRCSPMKGHSHVYWYRQLPEEGLKFMVYLQKENIIDESGMPKERFSAEFPKEGPSILRIQQVVRGDSAAYFCASSPVQGYEQYFGPGTRLTVT.

The chain recombines TRBV20-1 with TRBJ1-6; unclear D gene. The CDR3 length is 13 residues. Germline CDR1 DFQATT, CDR2 SNEGSKA (reference sequence). The V end lost 0 bases, the J end lost 8 bases, and 8 bases lay between the germline ends. The DNA of the CDR3 is TGCAGTGCTAGAGAGGACTTTTATTCACCCCTCCACTTT. Its protein is CSAREDFYSPLHF.

The V call is TRBV4-2, the J call TRBJ1-5; D is uncertain. CDR3 length: 14 amino acids. Looked up from germline, CDR1 is LGHNA and CDR2 is YNFKEQ. Trimming shortened V by 0 bases and J by 0 bases, and 3 bases separated the two germline ends. DNA for the CDR3: TGTGCCAGCAGCCAAGATATTAGCAATCAGCCCCAGCATTTT. The encoded protein is CASSQDISNQPQHF.

This clonotype was detected only a few times. V usage is TRBV28 and J usage is TRBJ1-6, with D uncertain. Trimming pared 8 bases from V and 6 bases from J, leaving 11 bases between. Germline lookup yields CDR1 MDHEN and CDR2 SYDVKM. The CDR3 runs to 13 residues. Written as DNA, the CDR3 is TGTGCCAGCGGGAAGCAAATTAATTCACCCCTCCACTTT. Protein: CASGKQINSPLHF.

This clonotype was recorded a few times. The gene calls are TRBV20-1 and TRBJ1-1; D is ambiguous. Per germline, CDR1 DFQATT and CDR2 SNEGSKA (reference sequence). The CDR3 runs to 12 residues. V was clipped by 1 base and J by 0 bases, with 3 bases between them. The CDR3 loop is CSARVMNTEAFF. The CDR3 coding sequence is TGCAGTGCTAGAGTTATGAACACTGAAGCTTTCTTT.

This clonotype was counted between two and nine times. V gene TRBV4-2 combines with J gene TRBJ2-1; 10 positions match TRBD2. J lost 3 bases, V lost 4 bases, and 3 bases had no gene match. The length of the CDR3 is 15 residues. Germline values: CDR1 LGHNA, CDR2 YNFKEQ. This CDR3 reads CASSPGTSDYNEQFF. As DNA, the CDR3 is TGTGCCAGCAGCCCCGGGACTAGCGACTACAATGAGCAGTTCTTC.

This clonotype was counted a few times. The V gene is TRBV12-3 or TRBV12-4, the J gene TRBJ2-3; 7 bases fit TRBD2. The CDR3 has 12 residues. V was pared by 5 bases and J by 12 bases, with 8 bases of the junction left unmatched. The CDR3 coding sequence is TGTGCCAGCAGTCCCGGGCGGGGGAGTCAGTATTTT. It encodes CASSPGRGSQYF.

This rearrangement joins TRBV6-5 to TRBJ1-4, with D possibly matching TRBD1 (5 bases). This CDR3 contains 14 residues. Between the trimmed V and J ends, which lost 2 bases and 1 base, there was a span of 5 bases. Looked up from germline, CDR1 is MNHEY and CDR2 is SVGAGI. CDR3 sequence: CASSYQGTNEKLFF. In DNA form, the CDR3 reads TGTGCCAGCAGTTACCAGGGAACTAATGAAAAACTGTTTTTT.

The CDR3 coding sequence is TGCAGTGCTAGCGGGGGGGCTCCGTACCAAGAGACCCAGTACTTC. It specifies CSASGGAPYQETQYF. V usage is TRBV20-1 and J usage is TRBJ2-5; 8 bases align to TRBD2. Germline loops: CDR1 DFQATT, CDR2 SNEGSKA (reference sequence). Losses at the gene ends were 3 bases for V and 0 bases for J; bases not matched to a gene: 6. There are 15 residues in the CDR3.

Only one count was recorded for this clonotype. This chain connects TRBV7-2 to TRBJ2-5; the match to TRBD1 covers 7 bases. The DNA end favors TRBJ2-1, so the J call may be wrong. CDR3 length equals 15 residues. Germline CDR1 is SGHTA and CDR2 is FQGNSA. The CDR3 spells CASSLSTGVRNEQFF. In nucleotides, the CDR3 is TGTGCCAGCAGCTTATCAACAGGGGTGAGGAATGAGCAGTTCTTC.

This sequence joins TRBV20-1 and TRBJ2-5; 12 positions match TRBD2. The length of the CDR3 is 19 residues. Germline V gene lookup returns CDR1 DFQATT and CDR2 SNEGSKA (reference sequence). V lost 3 bases to trimming and J lost 0 bases; unmatched junction nucleotides: 14. The CDR3 loop reads CSASPTQTSSGGDQETQYF. Written as DNA, the CDR3 is TGCAGTGCTAGTCCAACCCAAACCTCTAGCGGGGGGGACCAAGAGACCCAGTACTTC.

V is TRBV12-3 or TRBV12-4 and J is TRBJ1-1; TRBD1 matches 7 bases. V shed 6 bases and J 1 base; nucleotides not matched to a gene: 5. CDR3 length: 14 amino acids. This CDR3 is CASRPGQANTEAFF. CDR3 in DNA: TGTGCCAGCAGACCCGGACAGGCGAACACTGAAGCTTTCTTT.

This clonotype showed up just a few times. The chain recombines TRBV5-4 with TRBJ2-5; D may be TRBD1 (5 bases). The better agreement between TRBJ2-7 and the DNA end casts doubt on the J call. Germline V CDR1 and CDR2: SGHNT, YYREEE (reference sequence). This CDR3 spans 15 amino acids. CDR3 nucleotide sequence: TGTGCCAGCAGCCTAGAAGGGGCTAGGTCCTACGAGCAGTACTTC. It translates to CASSLEGARSYEQYF.

This clonotype was detected only a few times. Compared with germline, one end of the junction differs, possibly owing to a read error. The chain carries TRBV20-1 and TRBJ2-2, with TRBD1 as a possible D gene (6 bases). Germline CDR1 reads DFQATT; CDR2 reads SNEGSKA (reference sequence). The CDR3 runs to 11 residues. The CDR3 is CSVGDTGELSF. The CDR3 DNA is TGCAGTGTCGGGGACACCGGGGAGCTGTCTTTT.

V and J are TRBV20-1 and TRBJ2-5; no firm D call. Gene TRBJ2-7 matches the end of the DNA better, so the J call may be wrong. The CDR3 has 12 residues. Germline-derived CDR1 and CDR2 are DFQATT and SNEGSKA (reference sequence). The chain's CDR3 is CSASPASYEQYF. The DNA for the CDR3 is TGCAGTGCTAGTCCGGCTAGCTACGAGCAGTACTTC.

This clonotype has a handful of counts. This chain uses TRBV7-9 with TRBJ2-5; D unclear. CDR3 size: 14 residues. Germline V gene lookup returns CDR1 SEHNR and CDR2 FQNEAQ (reference sequence). V dropped 3 bases and J dropped 1 base, with 9 bases sitting between them. CDR3 in amino acids: CASSFSGIQETQYF. CDR3 nucleotide sequence: TGTGCCAGCAGCTTTTCTGGGATCCAAGAGACCCAGTACTTC.

This clonotype was seen many times. The chain is built from TRBV30 and TRBJ2-5; 7 bases agree with TRBD1. This CDR3 is built from 15 residues. The germline CDR1 and CDR2 sequences are GTSNPN and SVGIG (reference sequence). Losses at the gene ends were 1 base for V and 3 bases for J; bases not matched to a gene: 8. CDR3 coding DNA: TGTGCCTGGAGTGAGGGGGCGAATATTGAAGAGACCCAGTACTTC. Its protein product is CAWSEGANIEETQYF.

This clonotype was found a few times. The chain has TRBV11-2 and TRBJ2-7; the D call may be TRBD1 or TRBD2 (5 bases each). Germline assignment: CDR1 SGHAT and CDR2 FQNNGV. CDR3 length: 15 amino acids. V lost 5 bases to trimming and J lost 0 bases, with 14 bases between them. CDR3 coding DNA: TGTGCCAGCAGCCCTCGGGGCACCAACTCCTACGAGCAGTACTTC. It is translated as CASSPRGTNSYEQYF.